A selection of T cell receptor beta chains follows, all from one sample in a study of T cells in tuberculosis. TCRdb's table, derived via immunoSEQ multiplex PCR, lists solely in-frame clones and lacks some. This sample has over 40,000 clones; approximately 95% occur once, and the top ten carry 3.6%. The sequenced material came from PBMCs. The receptors shown here come from a donor aged 10-30 years with latent tuberculosis or without tuberculosis infection. Both conserved end residues are part of each CDR3. D genes are given only for firm matches. Clone size is given for some rows only: seen once, a few or many times, or a class if the clone is expanded.

J gene	V gene	clone size	D gene	CDR3 DNA	CDR3 protein
TRBJ1-2	TRBV27	NA	NA	TGTGCCAGCAGTTTTAGAGCTTACCTTAACTATGGCTACACCTTC	CASSFRAYLNYGYTF
TRBJ1-3	TRBV27	NA	NA	TGTGCCAGCAGAACCCATCAGGGAAACACCATATATTTT	CASRTHQGNTIYF
TRBJ1-1	TRBV15	NA	NA	TGTGCCACCAGCAAAACAACTATGAACACTGAAGCTTTCTTT	CATSKTTMNTEAFF
TRBJ2-1	TRBV5-4	NA	NA	TGTGCCAGCAGCTTATTTTCCGACAATGAGCAGTTCTTC	CASSLFSDNEQFF
TRBJ1-4	TRBV19	NA	NA	TGTGCCAGTAGTATTTGGGCAGCTAATGAAAAACTGTTTTTT	CASSIWAANEKLFF
TRBJ1-2	TRBV6-5	NA	NA	TGTGCCAGCAGCCCAGGACAGCTCCTCTATGGCTACACCTTC	CASSPGQLLYGYTF
TRBJ2-1	TRBV5-1	NA	NA	TGCGCCAGCATCTTGGGTCCGGGACACGCCGATGGGGAGCAGTTCTTC	CASILGPGHADGEQFF
TRBJ1-5	TRBV7-8	NA	NA	TGTGCCAGCAGCTCATCGGTTAGCAGCAATCAGCCCCAGCATTTT	CASSSSVSSNQPQHF
TRBJ1-1	TRBV7-8	NA	NA	TGTGCCAGCAGCTGGTCAACAGGGTGGACTGAAGCTTTCTTT	CASSWSTGWTEAFF
TRBJ1-1	TRBV19	NA	NA	TGTGCCAGTACCTGGGGGACACGGAACACTGAAGCTTTCTTT	CASTWGTRNTEAFF
TRBJ1-1	TRBV28	NA	TRBD1	TGTGCCAGCAGTTTACAGGGGGCGAGGACTGAAGCTTTCTTT	CASSLQGARTEAFF
TRBJ2-3	TRBV20-1	NA	NA	TGCAGTGCTGCACAGGGTGAGACGCAGTATTTT	CSAAQGETQYF
TRBJ1-2	TRBV5-5	NA	TRBD1	TGTGCCAGCAACTCAAACCAGGGGGCGAATGGCTACACCTTC	CASNSNQGANGYTF
TRBJ2-5	TRBV5-1	once	NA	TGCGCCAGCAGCTTGGGAGCAGGGGAGACCCAGTACTTC	CASSLGAGETQYF
TRBJ2-1	TRBV7-2	NA	NA	TGTGCCAGCAGCCGAGGCGTACGGCAGTTCTTC	CASSRGVRQFF
TRBJ2-5	TRBV5-1	NA	NA	TGCGCCAGCCGAAAAGGGGCCTCCCAGGAGACCCAGTACTTC	CASRKGASQETQYF
TRBJ2-2	TRBV11-3	NA	NA	TGTGCCAGCAGCCCTTCCTGGGCCCCGAACACCGGGGAGCTGTTTTTT	CASSPSWAPNTGELFF
TRBJ1-5	TRBV9	once	NA	TGTGCCAGCAGTGCAACAGGGTTTTACAATCAGCCCCAGCATTTT	CASSATGFYNQPQHF
TRBJ1-4	TRBV5-5	NA	NA	TGTGCCAGCACCCCGAACAGGGCGACAGGAGAAAAACTGTTTTTT	CASTPNRATGEKLFF
TRBJ1-3	TRBV19	NA	NA	TGTGCCAGTAATGCTCAGGGCAACTCTGGAAACACCATATATTTT	CASNAQGNSGNTIYF
TRBJ1-2	TRBV18	NA	NA	TGTGCCAGCTCACCACCGAATGGGGGGTCCCCACGGGGCTACACCTTC	CASSPPNGGSPRGYTF
TRBJ2-3	TRBV15	NA	TRBD2	TGTGCCACCAGCAGCTCTAGCGGGGGGGCCCTAGATACGCAGTATTTT	CATSSSSGGALDTQYF
TRBJ1-5	TRBV19	NA	NA	TGTGCCAGTAGTCCCCACCGCAGCGATAGCAATCAGCCCCAGCATTTT	CASSPHRSDSNQPQHF
TRBJ1-3	TRBV11-2	NA	TRBD1	TGTGCCAGCAGCTCCGTCCGGACAGGGAATGACAACACCATATATTTT	CASSSVRTGNDNTIYF
TRBJ2-7	TRBV5-1	NA	TRBD1	TGCGCCAGCAGCGCGCCAGAGTCCGGGACAGACACCTCCTACGAGCAGTACTTC	CASSAPESGTDTSYEQYF
TRBJ1-1	TRBV18	NA	NA	TGTGCCAGCTCACCGATTGGGGCAGGGAACACTGAAGCTTTCTTT	CASSPIGAGNTEAFF
TRBJ1-1	TRBV5-6	NA	NA	TGTGCCAGCAGCTCCGGTATGGGGGGAAGGGGTCATAACACTGAAGCTTTCTTT	CASSSGMGGRGHNTEAFF
TRBJ1-1	TRBV28	NA	TRBD1	TGTGCCAGCAGTTTATGGCAGGGGGCTGAAGCTTTCTTT	CASSLWQGAEAFF
TRBJ2-5	TRBV4-3	once	TRBD1	TGCGCCAGCAGCCAAGGGGTTGGGACAGGGAGTGGGGAGACCCAGTACTTC	CASSQGVGTGSGETQYF
TRBJ2-5	TRBV6-5	NA	NA	TGTGCCAGCAGTTACGGACTCTGGGGGACCCAGTACTTC	CASSYGLWGTQYF
TRBJ1-1	TRBV5-1	NA	TRBD1	TGCGCCAGCGGGATTAATACAGGGGTAAATGCGAACACTGAAGCTTTCTTT	CASGINTGVNANTEAFF
TRBJ1-1	TRBV28	NA	NA	TGTGCCAGCAGTTTAATTGAGAAGAACACTGAAGCTTTCTTT	CASSLIEKNTEAFF
TRBJ2-2	TRBV7-3	NA	NA	TGTGCCAGCAGAACAAATCGACTACTTACTACCGGGGAGCTGTTTTTT	CASRTNRLLTTGELFF
TRBJ1-1	TRBV6-5	NA	NA	TGTGCCAGCAGTTACTTGGACAGGAACACTGAAGCTTTCTTT	CASSYLDRNTEAFF
TRBJ1-5	TRBV6-1	NA	NA	TGTGCCAGCATACAGGGTAACAATCAGCCCCAGCATTTT	CASIQGNNQPQHF
TRBJ2-3	TRBV25-1	NA	NA	TGTGCCAGCAGGCGGGTACAAGGCACAGATACGCAGTATTTT	CASRRVQGTDTQYF
TRBJ1-2	TRBV19	NA	TRBD1	TGTGCCAGTAGTCCAGGGACAGGGGCTATCTTTGTCGGCTACACCTTC	CASSPGTGAIFVGYTF
TRBJ2-5	TRBV30	NA	TRBD2	TGTGCCTGGAACCCCTCGCGGACTAGCGGGGGGGCGGGAGAGACCCAGTACTTC	CAWNPSRTSGGAGETQYF
TRBJ1-1	TRBV28	NA	NA	TGTGCCAGCAACACCGCGGGGCTGGGCACTGAAGCTTTCTTT	CASNTAGLGTEAFF
TRBJ1-5	TRBV18	NA	NA	TGTGCCAGCTCACCATCAGGGCAAAATCAGCCCCAGCATTTT	CASSPSGQNQPQHF
TRBJ2-3	TRBV9	NA	TRBD2	TGTGCCAGCAGCTCACCGACTAGCGGGGACCTCACAGATACGCAGTATTTT	CASSSPTSGDLTDTQYF
TRBJ1-6	TRBV5-1	NA	TRBD1	TGCGCCAGCAGCTTGAATGGTGGACAGGGAACGGCACCCCTCCACTTT	CASSLNGGQGTAPLHF
TRBJ1-2	TRBV29-1	NA	TRBD1	TGCAGCGCCCTGGTACAGGGGGCAAAGGGTGGCTACACCTTC	CSALVQGAKGGYTF
TRBJ1-5	TRBV4-1	NA	NA	TGCGCCAGCAGCCAACCTACGACCTTCGGACAGTTCAATCAGCCCCAGCATTTT	CASSQPTTFGQFNQPQHF
TRBJ2-7	TRBV15	NA	TRBD1	TGTGCCACCAGCACCGGGACAGGGGGTACCGAGCAGTACTTC	CATSTGTGGTEQYF
TRBJ1-3	TRBV19	once	NA	TGTGCCAGTAGTCGCCAGGGGCGCTCTGGAAACACCATATATTTT	CASSRQGRSGNTIYF
TRBJ2-7	TRBV7-9	NA	TRBD1	TGTGCCAGCAGCTTAGGGACAGGGACTCACGAGCAGTACTTC	CASSLGTGTHEQYF
TRBJ1-2	TRBV30	NA	TRBD1	TGTGCCTGGAACAATGACAGGGAATCGACCGGCTACACCTTC	CAWNNDRESTGYTF
TRBJ2-4	TRBV28	NA	TRBD2	TGTGCCAGCAGACCAACTAGCGGGGGGGCCCGTCAGTACTTC	CASRPTSGGARQYF
TRBJ2-5	TRBV20-1	NA	NA	TGCAGTGCTAGAAGGGGGGAGACCCAGTACTTC	CSARRGETQYF
TRBJ2-3	TRBV28	NA	TRBD2	TGTGCCAGCAGTTTGTACCCGGGACTAGCGGGGGGCACAGATACGCAGTATTTT	CASSLYPGLAGGTDTQYF
TRBJ1-3	TRBV6-5	NA	NA	TGTGCCAGCAGTGAGGGAGGATCGGGAAACACCATATATTTT	CASSEGGSGNTIYF
TRBJ2-1	TRBV25-1	NA	TRBD2	TGTGCCAGCAGTGACGGGGGGGGCCTCCAGCAGTTCTTC	CASSDGGGLQQFF